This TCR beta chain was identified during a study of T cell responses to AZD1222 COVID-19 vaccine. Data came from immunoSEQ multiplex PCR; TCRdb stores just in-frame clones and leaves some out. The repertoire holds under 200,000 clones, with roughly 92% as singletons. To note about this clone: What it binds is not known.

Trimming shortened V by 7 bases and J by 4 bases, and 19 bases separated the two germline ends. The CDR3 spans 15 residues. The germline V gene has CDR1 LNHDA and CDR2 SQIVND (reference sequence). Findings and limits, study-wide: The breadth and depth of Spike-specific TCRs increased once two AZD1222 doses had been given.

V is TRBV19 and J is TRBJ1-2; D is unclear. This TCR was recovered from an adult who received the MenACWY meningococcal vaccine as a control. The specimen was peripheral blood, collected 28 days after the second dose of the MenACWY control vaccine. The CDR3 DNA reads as TGTGCCAGTACCGAAGCCCTCCGGGAGGGCTATGGCTACACCTTC. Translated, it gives CASTEALREGYGYTF.